This T cell receptor (beta chain) was documented in a study of T cells in Graves' hyperthyroidism and ophthalmopathy. General study findings and limits: Most thyroid-expanded clonotypes above 0.001 were also found in blood. Ophthalmopathy and stable hyperthyroidism were separated by a 13 V-J model. The model made its ophthalmopathy prediction, and onset followed a median 6.5 months later.

PBMCs came from 10 ml fresh peripheral blood. At least ten counts were recorded for this clonotype. Its antigen is not known. CDR3 length equals 15 residues. The J segment lost 7 bases and the V segment lost 4 bases, leaving 5 bases of the junction unmatched. Germline-derived CDR1 and CDR2 are MDHEN and SYDVKM. Researchers took RNA transcripts and amplified the TCR beta CDR3 regions from them. The study used the HTBI primer set for a first-round RT-PCR of the TCR CDR3. MiXCR was run by TCRdb on the multiplex PCR reads, yielding one entry per CDR3 protein. The data show approximately 740,000 distinct CDR3 sequences, approximately 15% seen once.

This TCR was sampled from a young woman with Graves' hyperthyroidism. Sequenced material: blood. This chain joins TRBV28 and TRBJ1-5, with 12 bases lining up with TRBD1. CDR3 nucleotides: TGTGCCAGCAGTTACGGGACAGGGGGCGAACAGCCCCAGCATTTT. Amino acids: CASSYGTGGEQPQHF.